This TCR beta chain was observed in a study of PD-1 blockade in classical Hodgkin lymphoma (dated by TCRdb to 2018 to 2020). Some background on the complete study: Nivolumab dosing was 3 mg/kg intravenously every 2 weeks, continuing until either disease progression or unacceptable toxicity. The study used CyTOF and TCR beta sequencing to define a peripheral blood immune signature of response to PD-1 blockade in classical Hodgkin lymphoma.

Genomic DNA was extracted with the Qiagen DNeasy kit from unsorted PBMCs and from negatively selected CD4+ and CD8+ fractions. Using primers that anneal to V and J segments, immunoSEQ multiplex PCR amplified the TCR beta CDR3 regions. Amplification bias was minimized using a synthetic immune receptor repertoire, and residual bias was removed computationally after sequencing. On the authors' methods: Custom Python scripts were used to quantify repertoire diversity as the Shannon entropy index. Unsorted, CD4+ and CD8+ repertoires were analyzed separately, except in combined analyses where CD4+ and CD8+ sequences were merged in silico. A clone was considered expanded if an increase in frequency of at least 2-fold after treatment relative to C1D1 was found, and a pseudocount of 0.5 was applied to clones undetected at baseline. Singleton clones were defined as clones with 0 or 1 copy at C1D1, and non-singleton clones were defined as clones with 2 or more copies. By matching protein sequences in sorted samples from the same patient, clones expanded in unsorted samples were annotated as CD4+, CD8+ or unknown. Wilcoxon tests on paired samples were used to test diversity changes from C1D1 to C4D1. TCRdb took over this immuneACCESS table, retaining in-frame rearrangements with V and J assigned. Such tables are incomplete; in checked studies, under half of the missing clones stem from an unresolved V gene, and the remainder is unexplained. Clonal size and the V and J genes are those of that table, whereas D and trimming came from the DNA. The sample data list tens of thousands of clones, and roughly nine tenths of these were observed just once. The ten largest make up over 9% of the sample.

On the study overall, not on this receptor specifically: Baseline diversity similar to that of newly diagnosed patients was observed in trial patients achieving complete response, whereas significantly lower diversity was observed in partial responders and progressors. A significant rise by C4D1 was seen in CD4+ but not CD8+ TCR diversity (p=0.0027 vs p=0.16), with the rise being most apparent in complete responders (p=0.02). Patients starting nivolumab less than 1 year after ASCT had lower diversity and were excluded from later analyses to avoid confounding by immune reconstitution. Only a single clinical trial cohort was studied, and what caused the repertoire differences, possibly disease activity or prior therapy, remained undefined. Baseline TCR diversity was reported to be lower in newly diagnosed patients than in healthy donors, and even lower in relapsed/refractory patients.

Reading the label with the study, this specimen's time point is: cycle 4 day 1 (C4D1), after around six weeks of nivolumab. Every trial patient had relapsed after autologous stem cell transplantation, and cohorts A, B and C differed in prior brentuximab vedotin exposure. The trial cohort comprised about 60 patients with relapsed/refractory classical Hodgkin lymphoma whose best overall responses were complete response, partial response or progressive disease. In the multi-cohort phase II CheckMate 205 trial, trial patients received single-agent nivolumab. An independent review committee assessed best overall response by applying the 2007 International Working Group response criteria. PBMCs from the trial were collected at three points: immediately before nivolumab initiation (C1D1), and during therapy at cycle 2 day 1 and cycle 4 day 1. Peripheral blood was collected in 8 mL Vacutainer Cell Preparation Tubes, from which PBMCs were isolated by centrifugation and then cryopreserved.

Regarding this clone: The clone's antigen remains unknown. Qualities for individual bases were not recorded, and no much larger clone is one base off.

Here V drops 7 bases and J drops 8 bases, and the junction holds 11 bases not matched to any gene. The CDR3 measures 14 amino acids from cysteine to phenylalanine. Only the CDR3 part of the read is kept: 42 bases, read in frame from the first base. The germline V gene supplies CDR1 MNHEY and CDR2 SVGAGI. This sequence was found in a human donor with classical Hodgkin lymphoma. The material sequenced was peripheral blood mononuclear cells (PBMCs), taken before the fourth cycle of nivolumab. The chain uses TRBV6-5 and TRBJ1-2, with 9 junctional bases fitting TRBD1. The nucleotides read TGTGCCAGCACCCCGGGACAGGGCCCTTTCGGCTACACCTTC. The resulting protein is CASTPGQGPFGYTF.